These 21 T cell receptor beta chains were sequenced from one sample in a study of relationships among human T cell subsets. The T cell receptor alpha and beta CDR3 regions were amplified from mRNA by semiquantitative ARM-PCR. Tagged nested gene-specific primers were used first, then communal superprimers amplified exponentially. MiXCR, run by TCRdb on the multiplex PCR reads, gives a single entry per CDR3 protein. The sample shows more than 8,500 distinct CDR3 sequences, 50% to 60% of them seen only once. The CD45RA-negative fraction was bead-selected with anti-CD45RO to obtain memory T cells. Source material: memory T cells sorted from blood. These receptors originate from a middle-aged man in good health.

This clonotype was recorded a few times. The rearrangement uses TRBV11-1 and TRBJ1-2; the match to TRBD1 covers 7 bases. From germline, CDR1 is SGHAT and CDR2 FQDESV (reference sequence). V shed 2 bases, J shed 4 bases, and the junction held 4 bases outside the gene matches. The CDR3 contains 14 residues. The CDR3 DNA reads TGTGCCAGCAGCTTAAGTAGGACAGGCTATGGCTACACCTTC. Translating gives CASSLSRTGYGYTF.

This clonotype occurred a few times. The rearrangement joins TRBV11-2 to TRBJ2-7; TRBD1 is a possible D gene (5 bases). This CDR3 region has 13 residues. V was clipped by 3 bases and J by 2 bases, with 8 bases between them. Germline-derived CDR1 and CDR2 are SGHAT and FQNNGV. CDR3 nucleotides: TGTGCCAGCAGCTTCGACAGAGCCTACGAGCAGTACTTC. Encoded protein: CASSFDRAYEQYF.

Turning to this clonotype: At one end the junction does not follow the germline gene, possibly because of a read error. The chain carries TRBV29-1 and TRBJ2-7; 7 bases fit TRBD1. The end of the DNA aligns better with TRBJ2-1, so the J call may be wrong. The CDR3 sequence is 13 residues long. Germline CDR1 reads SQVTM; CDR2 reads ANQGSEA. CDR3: CRVGVTGIGEQFF. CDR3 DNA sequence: TGCCGCGTTGGTGTGACAGGGATTGGTGAGCAGTTCTTC.

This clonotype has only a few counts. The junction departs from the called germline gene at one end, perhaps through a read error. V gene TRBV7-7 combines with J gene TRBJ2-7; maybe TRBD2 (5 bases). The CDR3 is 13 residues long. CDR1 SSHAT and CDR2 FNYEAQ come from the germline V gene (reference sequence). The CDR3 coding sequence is TGTGCTAGCAGCCCTAGAGGCGGGTACGAGCAGTACTTC. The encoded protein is CASSPRGGYEQYF.

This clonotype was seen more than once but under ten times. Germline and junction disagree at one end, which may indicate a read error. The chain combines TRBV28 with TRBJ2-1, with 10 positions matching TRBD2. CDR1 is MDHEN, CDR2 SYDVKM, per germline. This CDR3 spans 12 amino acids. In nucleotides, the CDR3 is TGTGCCACCGGCCTAGCGGGAGCCCCGGGGGTCTTC. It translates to CATGLAGAPGVF.

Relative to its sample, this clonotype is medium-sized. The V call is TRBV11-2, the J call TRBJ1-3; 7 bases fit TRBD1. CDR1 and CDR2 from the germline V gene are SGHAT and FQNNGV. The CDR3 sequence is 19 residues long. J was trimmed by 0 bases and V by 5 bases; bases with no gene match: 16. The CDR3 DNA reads TGTGCCAGCAGCCTCGACGGGACAGCTCACGAGAGCTCTGGAAACACCATATATTTT. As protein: CASSLDGTAHESSGNTIYF.

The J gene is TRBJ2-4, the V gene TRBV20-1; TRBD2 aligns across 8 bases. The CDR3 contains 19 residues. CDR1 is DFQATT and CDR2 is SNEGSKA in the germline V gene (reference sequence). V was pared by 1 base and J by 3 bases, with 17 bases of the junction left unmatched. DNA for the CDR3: TGCAGTGCTAGAGCTATAGAGCTAGCGGGCCGGGGAGGCAAAAACATTCAGTACTTC. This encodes CSARAIELAGRGGKNIQYF.

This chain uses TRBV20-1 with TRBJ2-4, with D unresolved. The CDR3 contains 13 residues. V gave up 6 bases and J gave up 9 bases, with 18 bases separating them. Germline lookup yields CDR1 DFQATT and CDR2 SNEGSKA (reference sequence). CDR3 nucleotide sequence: TGCAGTGCCGAGGACGGCAAGAGAGGCATTCAGTACTTC. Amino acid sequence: CSAEDGKRGIQYF.

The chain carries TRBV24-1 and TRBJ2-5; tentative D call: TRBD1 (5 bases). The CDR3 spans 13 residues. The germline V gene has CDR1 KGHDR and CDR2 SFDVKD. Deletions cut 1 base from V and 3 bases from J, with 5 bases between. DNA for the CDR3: TGTGCCACCAGTGATTTCAGGGAAGAGACCCAGTACTTC. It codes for CATSDFREETQYF.

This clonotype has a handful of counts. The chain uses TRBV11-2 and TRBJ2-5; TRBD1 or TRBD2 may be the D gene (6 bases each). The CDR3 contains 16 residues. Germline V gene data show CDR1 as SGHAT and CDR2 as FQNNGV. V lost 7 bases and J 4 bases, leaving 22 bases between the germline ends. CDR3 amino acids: CASTLLEGRGGETQYF. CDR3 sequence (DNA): TGTGCCAGCACCCTACTGGAGGGGCGAGGGGGAGAGACCCAGTACTTC.

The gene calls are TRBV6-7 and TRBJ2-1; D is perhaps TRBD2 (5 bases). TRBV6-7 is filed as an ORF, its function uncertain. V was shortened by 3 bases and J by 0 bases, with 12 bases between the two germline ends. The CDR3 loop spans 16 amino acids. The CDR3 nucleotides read TGTGCCAGCAGTTATAGGAGCGGAGTCTCCTACAATGAGCAGTTCTTC. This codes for CASSYRSGVSYNEQFF.

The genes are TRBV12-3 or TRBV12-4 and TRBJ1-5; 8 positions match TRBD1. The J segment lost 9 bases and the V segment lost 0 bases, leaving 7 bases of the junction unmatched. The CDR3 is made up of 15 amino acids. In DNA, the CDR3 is TGTGCCAGCAGTTTAGCTGGACAGGGTAAGGGGCCCCAGCATTTT. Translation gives CASSLAGQGKGPQHF.

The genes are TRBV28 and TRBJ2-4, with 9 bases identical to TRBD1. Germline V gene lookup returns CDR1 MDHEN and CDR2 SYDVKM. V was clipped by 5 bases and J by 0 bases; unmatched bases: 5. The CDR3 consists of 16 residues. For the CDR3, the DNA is TGTGCCAGCAGTGGACAGGGGTCGTTAGCCAAAAACATTCAGTACTTC. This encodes CASSGQGSLAKNIQYF.

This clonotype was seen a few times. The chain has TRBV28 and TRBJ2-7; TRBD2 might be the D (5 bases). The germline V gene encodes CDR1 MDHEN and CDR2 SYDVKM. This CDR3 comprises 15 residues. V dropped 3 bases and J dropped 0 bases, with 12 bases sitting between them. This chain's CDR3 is CASSLAGSSSYEQYF. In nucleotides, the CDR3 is TGTGCCAGCAGTTTGGCGGGTTCAAGCTCCTACGAGCAGTACTTC.

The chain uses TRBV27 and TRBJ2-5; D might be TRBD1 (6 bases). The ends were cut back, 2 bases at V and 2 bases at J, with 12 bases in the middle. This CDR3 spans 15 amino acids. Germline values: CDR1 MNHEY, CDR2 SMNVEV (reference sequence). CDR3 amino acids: CASSLAGAAQETQYF. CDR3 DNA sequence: TGTGCCAGCAGTTTAGCAGGGGCGGCGCAAGAGACCCAGTACTTC.

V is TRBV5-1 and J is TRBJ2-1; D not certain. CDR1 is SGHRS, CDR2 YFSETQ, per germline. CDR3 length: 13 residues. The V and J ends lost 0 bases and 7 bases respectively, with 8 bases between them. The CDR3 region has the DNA TGCGCCAGCAGCTTGGGTAGCTCAAATGAGCAGTTCTTC. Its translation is CASSLGSSNEQFF.

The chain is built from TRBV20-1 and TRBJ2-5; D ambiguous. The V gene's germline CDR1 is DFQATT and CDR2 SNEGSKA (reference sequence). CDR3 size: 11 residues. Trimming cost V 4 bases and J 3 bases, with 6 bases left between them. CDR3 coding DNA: TGCAGTGCTATGAGAGAAGAGACCCAGTACTTC. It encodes CSAMREETQYF.

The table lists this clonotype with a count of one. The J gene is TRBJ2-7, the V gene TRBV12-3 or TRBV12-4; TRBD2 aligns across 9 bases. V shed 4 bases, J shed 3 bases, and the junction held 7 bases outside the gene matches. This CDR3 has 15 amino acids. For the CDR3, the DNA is TGTGCCAGCAGTTCTAGCGGGGCTATGGGCTACGAGCAGTACTTC. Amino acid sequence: CASSSSGAMGYEQYF.

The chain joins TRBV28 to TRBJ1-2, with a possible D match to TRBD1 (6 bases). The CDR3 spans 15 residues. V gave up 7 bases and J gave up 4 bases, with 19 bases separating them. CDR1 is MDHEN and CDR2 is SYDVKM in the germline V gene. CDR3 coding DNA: TGTGCCAGCACCAACGGCCCGGACAGCGTCTATGGCTACACCTTC. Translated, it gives CASTNGPDSVYGYTF.

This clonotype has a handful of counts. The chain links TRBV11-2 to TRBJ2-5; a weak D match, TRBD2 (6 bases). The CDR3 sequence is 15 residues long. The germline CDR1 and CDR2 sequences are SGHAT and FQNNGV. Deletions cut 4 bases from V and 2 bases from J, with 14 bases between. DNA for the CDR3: TGTGCCAGCAGCTATTCCGGGACTGCACAAGAGACCCAGTACTTC. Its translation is CASSYSGTAQETQYF.

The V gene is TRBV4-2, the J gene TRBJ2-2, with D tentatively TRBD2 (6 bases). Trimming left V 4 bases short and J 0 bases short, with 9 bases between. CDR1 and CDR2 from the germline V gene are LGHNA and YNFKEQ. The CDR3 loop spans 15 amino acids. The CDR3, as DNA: TGTGCCAGCAGCCGGGACTTCGCGAACACCGGGGAGCTGTTTTTT. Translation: CASSRDFANTGELFF.